This TCR beta chain is drawn from a study of shared T cell receptors in the human thymus. Data came from immunoSEQ multiplex PCR; TCRdb stores just in-frame clones and leaves some out. The data show roughly 660,000 clones, with approximately 87% seen just once and about 0.01% held by the top ten. V shed 4 bases and J 2 bases; nucleotides not matched to a gene: 17. The CDR3 runs to 22 residues. Germline V CDR1 and CDR2: ENHRY, SYGVKD. The sample also formed part of further work on human thymus T cells. From that report: From resections taken during corrective heart surgery, the thymus tissue was obtained.

The clonotype was recovered from a boy younger than two with a congenital heart defect. This chain joins TRBV10-3 and TRBJ2-1; the match to TRBD2 covers 16 bases. Sequenced: thymocytes. The CDR3 region has the DNA TGTGCCATCAGTGCCCCGGACAGGGGACTAGCGGGAGGGACGGGCCCCTACAATGAGCAGTTCTTC. Translation gives CAISAPDRGLAGGTGPYNEQFF.